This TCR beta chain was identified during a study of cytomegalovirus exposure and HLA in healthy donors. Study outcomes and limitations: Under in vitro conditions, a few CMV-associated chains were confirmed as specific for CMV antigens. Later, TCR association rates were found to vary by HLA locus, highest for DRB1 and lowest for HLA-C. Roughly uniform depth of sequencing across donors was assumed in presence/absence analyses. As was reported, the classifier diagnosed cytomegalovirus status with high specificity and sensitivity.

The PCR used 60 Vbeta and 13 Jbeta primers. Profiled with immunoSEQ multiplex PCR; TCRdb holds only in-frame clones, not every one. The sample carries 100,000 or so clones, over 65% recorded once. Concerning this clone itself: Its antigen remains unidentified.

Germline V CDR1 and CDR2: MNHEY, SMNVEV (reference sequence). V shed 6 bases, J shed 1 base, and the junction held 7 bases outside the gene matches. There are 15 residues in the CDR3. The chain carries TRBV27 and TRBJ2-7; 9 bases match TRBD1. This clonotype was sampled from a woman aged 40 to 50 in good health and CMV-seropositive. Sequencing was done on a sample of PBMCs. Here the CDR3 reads CASSPTGGLSYEQYF. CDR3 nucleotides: TGTGCCAGCAGCCCCACAGGGGGCCTATCCTACGAGCAGTACTTC.